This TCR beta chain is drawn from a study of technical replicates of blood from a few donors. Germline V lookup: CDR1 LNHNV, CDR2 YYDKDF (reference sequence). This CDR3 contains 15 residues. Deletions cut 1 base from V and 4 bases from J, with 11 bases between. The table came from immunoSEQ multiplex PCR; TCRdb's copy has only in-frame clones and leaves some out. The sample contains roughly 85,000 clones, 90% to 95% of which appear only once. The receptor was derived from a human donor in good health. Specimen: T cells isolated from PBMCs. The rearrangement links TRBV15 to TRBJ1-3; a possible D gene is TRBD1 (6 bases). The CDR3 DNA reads TGTGCCACCAGCAGAGGACAGGACACGGGAAACACCATATATTTT. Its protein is CATSRGQDTGNTIYF.